The source of this T cell receptor beta chain is a study of regulatory T cells in long-lasting Graves disease. Sequencing libraries for TCR beta were prepared with iRepertoire HTBI primers and Arm-PCR of CDR3 regions. TCRdb re-called the multiplex PCR reads with MiXCR, one entry per CDR3 protein. The top ten hold roughly a fifth of the sample, which has about 400,000 distinct CDR3 sequences, about 17% seen once. This clonotype came up many times. What it recognizes is unknown. Notes on the study in general: Persistent Graves' cases showed lower TCR diversity than newly diagnosed cases.

Time point denoted: newly diagnosed GD, antithyroid drugs for less than 3 months. The TCR library was made from RNA that had been extracted from PBMCs in TRIzol. Graves' disease diagnoses followed American Thyroid Association guidelines. Roughly 9.3 milliliters of peripheral blood were taken and placed in EDTA tubes. These data were likewise used in another study, on T cells in Graves' hyperthyroidism and ophthalmopathy.

The origin of this receptor is a woman under 30 with Graves disease. Material: peripheral blood mononuclear cells (PBMCs), obtained at new diagnosis, from a patient treated with antithyroid drugs.

CDR3 nucleotides: TGTGCCAGCAGCTCCTCACCCGAACCCACAGATACGCAGTATTTT. Amino acid sequence: CASSSSPEPTDTQYF. V usage is TRBV7-3 and J usage is TRBJ2-3, with unresolved D. This CDR3 comprises 15 residues. Germline V gives CDR1 SGHTA, CDR2 FQGTGA. V lost 4 bases and J lost 2, with 13 bases in between.